The subject of this entry is one T cell receptor beta chain. The germline V gene has CDR1 SNHLY and CDR2 FYNNEI. Trimming stripped 0 bases from V and 5 bases from J, with 11 bases between. The CDR3 is 14 amino acids. Assay: immunoSEQ multiplex PCR; the TCRdb copy retains only in-frame clones and omits some. The sample consists of under 200,000 clones, around 87% of them appearing once. These data are taken from a study of blood T cell repertoires in COVID-19. Turning to the study itself: Samples taken during acute and convalescent COVID-19 were collected in the United States, Italy and Spain.

V usage is TRBV2 and J usage is TRBJ2-7, with a tentative D call TRBD2 (6 bases). Sequencing was done on a sample of PBMCs or T cells enriched from blood (not recorded which). This sequence was found in a woman aged 40 to 50 in a cohort exposed to, infected with or recovered from COVID-19 (not recorded which). The CDR3 nucleotides read TGTGCCAGCAGTGAAGCGGTATCGGGGGACGAGCAGTACTTC. Translated, it gives CASSEAVSGDEQYF.